A selection of T cell receptor beta chains follows, all from one sample in a study of beta chain features in type 1 diabetes. Some clones are missing from TCRdb's copy, which holds only in-frame ones; the method was immunoSEQ multiplex PCR. The sample lists about 40,000 clones, around 45% occurring once. The material sequenced was central memory CD4+ T cells from blood. The receptors originated from a woman aged 18-29 years in good health. CDR3s include the opening cysteine and the closing phenylalanine or tryptophan. D genes are given only for firm matches. Not every row has a clone size; where given, it reads once, few, many or a size class.

v_call: TRBV5-1
j_call: TRBJ2-5
clone_size: medium-sized
d_call: TRBD2
cdr3_length: 16
cdr3_aa: CASTGFEAGSAETQYF
cdr3_nt: TGCGCCAGCACGGGGTTCGAAGCGGGGAGTGCAGAGACCCAGTACTTC

v_call: TRBV29-1
j_call: TRBJ1-2
clone_size: .
d_call: TRBD1
cdr3_length: 11
cdr3_aa: CSGRTGVGYTF
cdr3_nt: TGCAGCGGCAGGACAGGGGTTGGCTACACCTTC

v_call: TRBV13
j_call: TRBJ1-4
clone_size: .
d_call: .
cdr3_length: 14
cdr3_aa: CASSFLTANEKLFF
cdr3_nt: TGTGCCAGCAGCTTTTTAACAGCTAATGAAAAACTGTTTTTT

v_call: TRBV30
j_call: TRBJ2-2
clone_size: .
d_call: .
cdr3_length: 12
cdr3_aa: CAWSVNRGELFF
cdr3_nt: TGTGCCTGGAGTGTTAACAGGGGGGAGCTGTTTTTT

v_call: TRBV10-3
j_call: TRBJ2-5
clone_size: .
d_call: TRBD2
cdr3_length: 16
cdr3_aa: CAIRSHLLAGEETQYF
cdr3_nt: TGTGCCATCAGGAGCCACCTTCTAGCGGGGGAAGAGACCCAGTACTTC

v_call: TRBV14
j_call: TRBJ2-5
clone_size: .
d_call: .
cdr3_length: 16
cdr3_aa: CASSQVRTPRGETQYF
cdr3_nt: TGTGCCAGCAGCCAAGTCCGCACTCCGCGCGGGGAGACCCAGTACTTC

v_call: TRBV27
j_call: TRBJ1-5
clone_size: .
d_call: TRBD1
cdr3_length: 15
cdr3_aa: CASSLTGGWDQPQHF
cdr3_nt: TGTGCCAGCAGTTTGACAGGGGGTTGGGATCAGCCCCAGCATTTT

v_call: TRBV4-1
j_call: TRBJ2-3
clone_size: .
d_call: TRBD2
cdr3_length: 17
cdr3_aa: CASSQPLAGGYTDTQYF
cdr3_nt: TGCGCCAGCAGCCAACCTTTAGCGGGGGGTTACACAGATACGCAGTATTTT

v_call: TRBV30
j_call: TRBJ2-3
clone_size: .
d_call: TRBD2
cdr3_length: 17
cdr3_aa: CAWSVILLAGGTDTQYF
cdr3_nt: TGTGCCTGGAGTGTCATCCTCCTAGCGGGGGGCACAGATACGCAGTATTTT

v_call: TRBV2
j_call: TRBJ2-1
clone_size: few
d_call: TRBD2
cdr3_length: 13
cdr3_aa: CATLLAGGLEQFF
cdr3_nt: TGTGCCACCTTGCTAGCGGGGGGGCTTGAGCAGTTCTTC

v_call: TRBV25-1
j_call: TRBJ1-6
clone_size: .
d_call: .
cdr3_length: 16
cdr3_aa: CASRQAGTMNNSPLHF
cdr3_nt: TGTGCCAGCAGACAGGCCGGGACAATGAATAATTCACCCCTCCACTTT

v_call: TRBV19
j_call: TRBJ1-1
clone_size: .
d_call: .
cdr3_length: 14
cdr3_aa: CASNQNFAGREAFF
cdr3_nt: TGTGCCAGTAACCAGAATTTCGCAGGGCGAGAAGCTTTCTTT

v_call: TRBV25-1
j_call: TRBJ2-1
clone_size: .
d_call: TRBD2
cdr3_length: 15
cdr3_aa: CASSRSSGLNHEQFF
cdr3_nt: TGTGCCAGCAGTCGGTCTAGCGGATTGAACCATGAGCAGTTCTTC

v_call: TRBV27
j_call: TRBJ1-2
clone_size: .
d_call: TRBD1
cdr3_length: 15
cdr3_aa: CASRVRDSLIYGYTF
cdr3_nt: TGTGCCAGCAGGGTTCGGGACAGCCTTATCTATGGCTACACCTTC

v_call: TRBV4-1
j_call: TRBJ1-4
clone_size: .
d_call: .
cdr3_length: 13
cdr3_aa: CASSQDNSQKLFF
cdr3_nt: TGCGCCAGCAGCCAAGATAATTCACAGAAACTGTTTTTT

v_call: TRBV5-6
j_call: TRBJ2-2
clone_size: .
d_call: TRBD1
cdr3_length: 17
cdr3_aa: CASSLQGVNENTGELFF
cdr3_nt: TGTGCCAGCAGCTTGCAGGGGGTTAACGAGAACACCGGGGAGCTGTTTTTT

v_call: TRBV29-1
j_call: TRBJ1-2
clone_size: .
d_call: TRBD1
cdr3_length: 14
cdr3_aa: CSVESTGRSYGYTF
cdr3_nt: TGCAGCGTTGAATCGACAGGGCGAAGCTATGGCTACACCTTC

v_call: TRBV14
j_call: TRBJ2-1
clone_size: .
d_call: TRBD2
cdr3_length: 14
cdr3_aa: CASKASGPLNEQFF
cdr3_nt: TGTGCCAGCAAAGCTAGCGGGCCCCTAAATGAGCAGTTCTTC

v_call: TRBV29-1
j_call: TRBJ2-1
clone_size: .
d_call: TRBD2
cdr3_length: 13
cdr3_aa: CSVEAGGHNEQFF
cdr3_nt: TGCAGCGTTGAGGCGGGAGGGCACAATGAGCAGTTCTTC

v_call: TRBV19
j_call: TRBJ2-3
clone_size: .
d_call: .
cdr3_length: 14
cdr3_aa: CASSISSLTDTQYF
cdr3_nt: TGTGCCAGTAGTATCTCTTCCCTCACAGATACGCAGTATTTT

v_call: TRBV30
j_call: TRBJ2-7
clone_size: .
d_call: .
cdr3_length: 14
cdr3_aa: CAWSGGDGSYEQYF
cdr3_nt: TGTGCCTGGAGTGGGGGGGACGGCTCCTACGAGCAGTACTTC

v_call: TRBV6-5
j_call: TRBJ2-7
clone_size: .
d_call: .
cdr3_length: 14
cdr3_aa: CASRMTDSSYEQYF
cdr3_nt: TGTGCCAGCAGGATGACGGACAGCTCCTACGAGCAGTACTTC

v_call: TRBV30
j_call: TRBJ1-3
clone_size: .
d_call: .
cdr3_length: 13
cdr3_aa: CAWGTRNGNTIYF
cdr3_nt: TGTGCCTGGGGGACTCGAAATGGAAACACCATATATTTT

v_call: TRBV5-1
j_call: TRBJ2-1
clone_size: .
d_call: TRBD2
cdr3_length: 14
cdr3_aa: CASSLLAGGYEQFF
cdr3_nt: TGCGCCAGCAGCTTACTAGCGGGAGGTTATGAGCAGTTCTTC